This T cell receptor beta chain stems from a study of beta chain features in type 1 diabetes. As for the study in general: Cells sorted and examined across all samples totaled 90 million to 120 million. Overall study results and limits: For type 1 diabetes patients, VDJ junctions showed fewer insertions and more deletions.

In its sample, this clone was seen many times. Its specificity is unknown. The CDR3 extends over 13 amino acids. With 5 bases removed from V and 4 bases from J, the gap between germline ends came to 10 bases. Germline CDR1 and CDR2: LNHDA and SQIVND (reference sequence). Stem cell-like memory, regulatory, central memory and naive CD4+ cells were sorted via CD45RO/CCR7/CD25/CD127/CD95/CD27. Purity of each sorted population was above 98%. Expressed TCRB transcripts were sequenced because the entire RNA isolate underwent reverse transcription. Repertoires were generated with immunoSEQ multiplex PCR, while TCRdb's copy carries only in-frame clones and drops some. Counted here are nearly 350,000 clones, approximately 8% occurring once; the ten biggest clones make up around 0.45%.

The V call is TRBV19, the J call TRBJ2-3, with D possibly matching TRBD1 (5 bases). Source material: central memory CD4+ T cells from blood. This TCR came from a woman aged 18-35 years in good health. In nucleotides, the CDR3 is TGTGCCAGTAGTTATCCAGGGTCAGATACGCAGTATTTT. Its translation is CASSYPGSDTQYF. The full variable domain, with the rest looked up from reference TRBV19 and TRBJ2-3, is DGGITQSPKYLFRKEGQNVTLSCEQNLNHDAMYWYRQDPGQGLRLIYYSQIVNDFQKGDIAEGYSVSREKKESFPLTVTSAQKNPTAFYLCASSYPGSDTQYFGPGTRLTVL.